The 8 T cell receptor beta chains presented below share a single source sample, sequenced in a study of monozygotic twins with inflammatory bowel disease. TCRdb derives one entry per CDR3 protein from the 5' RACE reads, leaving out DNA. This listing includes 110,000 to 150,000 distinct CDR3 sequences. Sequencing was done on a sample of blood. The origin of the receptors is a human donor with ulcerative colitis or Crohn's disease, or a healthy co-twin of an affected twin (not recorded which).

This chain joins TRBV15 and TRBJ2-3; as DNA is missing, the TRBD2 call by TCRdb cannot be tested. CDR1 and CDR2 from the germline V gene are LNHNV and YYDKDF (reference sequence). The CDR3 runs 17 residues. This CDR3 reads CATSRVRTSGYTDTQYF.

V usage is TRBV27 and J usage is TRBJ1-1; with no DNA, the TCRdb D assignment of TRBD1 cannot be verified. Germline V gives CDR1 MNHEY, CDR2 SMNVEV (reference sequence). This CDR3 has 12 amino acids. The CDR3 reads CASNNRGTEAFF.

CDR3 amino acids: CASSPLQGGFMNTEAFF. The V gene is TRBV18, the J gene TRBJ1-1; TCRdb outputs TRBD1, but without DNA this stays unchecked. The V gene's germline CDR1 is KGHSH and CDR2 LQKENI. CDR3 length equals 17 residues.

The genes are TRBV27 and TRBJ2-6; TCRdb lists TRBD1, though no DNA is available to test this call. CDR1 and CDR2 from the germline V gene are MNHEY and SMNVEV (reference sequence). This CDR3 contains 17 residues. The CDR3 sequence: CASSSMDRNSGANVLTF.

V and J are TRBV29-1 and TRBJ2-2; no DNA is available, so the TRBD1 call from TCRdb remains unchecked. The germline V gene encodes CDR1 SQVTM and CDR2 ANQGSEA. There are 18 residues in the CDR3. CDR3 loop: CSVWGTRGGDFDTGELFF.

The rearrangement joins TRBV5-6 to TRBJ2-7; TCRdb names TRBD1, which stays unverified in the absence of DNA. The CDR3 loop spans 14 amino acids. Germline values: CDR1 SGHDT, CDR2 YYEEEE. CDR3 region: CASSGSPDPYEQYF. Combining the CDR3 with reference TRBV5-6 and TRBJ2-7 gives the whole variable domain DAGVTQSPTHLIKTRGQQVTLRCSPKSGHDTVSWYQQALGQGPQFIFQYYEEEERQRGNFPDRFSGHQFPNYSSELNVNALLLGDSALYLCASSGSPDPYEQYFGPGTRLTVT.

CDR3: CASSEVGREKMFF. The genes are TRBV2 and TRBJ1-4. CDR1 is SNHLY, CDR2 FYNNEI, per germline. This CDR3 has 13 residues. The variable domain in full, with the rest retrieved from reference TRBV2 and TRBJ1-4, is EPEVTQTPSHQVTQMGQEVILRCVPISNHLYFYWYRQILGQKVEFLVSFYNNEISEKSEIFDDQFSVERPDGSNFTLKIRSTKLEDSAMYFCASSEVGREKMFFGSGTQLSVL.

The rearrangement uses TRBV10-3 and TRBJ2-1; TCRdb picks TRBD1, but there is no DNA to check that call. In germline, CDR1 is ENHRY, CDR2 SYGVKD. The length of the CDR3 is 12 residues. The CDR3 reads CAISERVGGRFF.